Reported below is one TCR beta chain. Its antigen is unknown. Method: immunoSEQ multiplex PCR; TCRdb's copy keeps in-frame clones and lacks some. The sample carries approximately 160,000 clones, around 82% recorded once. The data are from a study of cytomegalovirus exposure and HLA in healthy donors. Study overall: The 550 to 800 first-cohort repertoires and the 95 to 150 validation repertoires shared the same platform, a later analysis reported. Study results and limitations: In the 120 or so validation repertoires, approximately 93% of cluster scores exceeded 0, per a later analysis. The study recorded over 150 TCR beta chains that were cytomegalovirus-associated.

V lost 6 bases, J lost 5 bases, and 15 bases lay in between. The CDR3 totals 14 residues. The germline gives CDR1 SGHDT, CDR2 YYEEEE. Separation from the roughly 690-subject first cohort characterized the roughly 130-subject validation cohort, to which the donors belonged. The sequence was collected from a man aged 25 to 45 in good health and CMV-seropositive. Material: PBMCs. The chain combines TRBV5-6 with TRBJ1-5; D unclear. The DNA of the CDR3 is TGTGCCAGCACCCTCGGACGGACTTATCAGCCCCAGCATTTT. It specifies CASTLGRTYQPQHF. Full variable domain (outside the CDR3, taken from reference TRBV5-6 and TRBJ1-5): DAGVTQSPTHLIKTRGQQVTLRCSPKSGHDTVSWYQQALGQGPQFIFQYYEEEERQRGNFPDRFSGHQFPNYSSELNVNALLLGDSALYLCASTLGRTYQPQHFGDGTRLSIL.